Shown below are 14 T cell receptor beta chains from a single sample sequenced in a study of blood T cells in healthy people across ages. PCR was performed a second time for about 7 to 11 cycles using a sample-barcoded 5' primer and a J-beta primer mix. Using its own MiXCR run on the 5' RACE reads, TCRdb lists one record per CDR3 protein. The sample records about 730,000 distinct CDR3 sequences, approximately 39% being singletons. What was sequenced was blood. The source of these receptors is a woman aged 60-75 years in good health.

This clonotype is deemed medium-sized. CDR3 DNA: TGTGCCAGCAGCCGGACCGATGAGCAGTTCTTC. Protein: CASSRTDEQFF. The rearrangement joins TRBV6-2 or TRBV6-3 to TRBJ2-1, with D unresolved. From germline, CDR1 is MNHEY and CDR2 SVGEGT. The CDR3 covers 11 residues. V lost 6 bases and J 8 bases, leaving 8 bases between the germline ends.

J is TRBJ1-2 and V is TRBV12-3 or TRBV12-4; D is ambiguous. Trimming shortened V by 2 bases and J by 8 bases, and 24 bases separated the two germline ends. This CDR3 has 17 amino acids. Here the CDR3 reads CASSLKRLAQAFSGYTF. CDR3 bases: TGTGCCAGCAGTTTAAAACGTCTAGCGCAAGCCTTCTCCGGCTACACCTTC.

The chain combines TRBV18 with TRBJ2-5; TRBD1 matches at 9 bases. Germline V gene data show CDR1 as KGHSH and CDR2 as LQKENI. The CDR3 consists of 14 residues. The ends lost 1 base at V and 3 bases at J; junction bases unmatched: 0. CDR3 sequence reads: CASSPRDREETQYF. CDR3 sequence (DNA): TGTGCCAGCTCACCACGGGACAGGGAAGAGACCCAGTACTTC.

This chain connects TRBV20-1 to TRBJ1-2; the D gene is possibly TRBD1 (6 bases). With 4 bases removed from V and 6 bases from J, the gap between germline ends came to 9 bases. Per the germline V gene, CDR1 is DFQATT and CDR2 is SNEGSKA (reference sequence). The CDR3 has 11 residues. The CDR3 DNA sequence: TGCAGTGCTATATACAGGGATGGCTACACCTTC. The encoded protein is CSAIYRDGYTF.

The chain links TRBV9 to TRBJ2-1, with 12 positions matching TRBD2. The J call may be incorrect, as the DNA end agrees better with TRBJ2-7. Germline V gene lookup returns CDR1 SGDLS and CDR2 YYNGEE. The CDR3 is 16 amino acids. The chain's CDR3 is CASSTSGGYSYNEQYF. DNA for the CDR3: TGTGCCAGCAGCACTAGCGGGGGGTACTCCTACAATGAGCAGTACTTC.

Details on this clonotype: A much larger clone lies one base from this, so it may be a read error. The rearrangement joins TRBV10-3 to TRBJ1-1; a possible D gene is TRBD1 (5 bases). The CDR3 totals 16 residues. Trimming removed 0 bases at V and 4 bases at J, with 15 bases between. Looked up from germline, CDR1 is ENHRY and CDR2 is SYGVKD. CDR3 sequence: CAISESRAQGSTEAFF. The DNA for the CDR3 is TGTGCCATCAGTGAGTCGAGAGCCCAGGGATCCACTGAAGCTTTCTTT.

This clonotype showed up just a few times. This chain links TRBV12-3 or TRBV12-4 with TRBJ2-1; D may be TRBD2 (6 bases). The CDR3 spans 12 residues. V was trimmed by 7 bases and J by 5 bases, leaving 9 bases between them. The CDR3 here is CASNWGDNEQFF. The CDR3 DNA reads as TGTGCCAGCAATTGGGGGGACAATGAGCAGTTCTTC.

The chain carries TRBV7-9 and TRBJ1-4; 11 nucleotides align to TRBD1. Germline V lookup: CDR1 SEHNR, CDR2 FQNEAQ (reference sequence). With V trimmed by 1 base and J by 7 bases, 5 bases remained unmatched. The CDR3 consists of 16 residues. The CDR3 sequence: CASSLGSGTGGEKLFF. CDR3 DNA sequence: TGTGCCAGCAGCTTAGGCTCCGGGACAGGGGGTGAAAAACTGTTTTTT.

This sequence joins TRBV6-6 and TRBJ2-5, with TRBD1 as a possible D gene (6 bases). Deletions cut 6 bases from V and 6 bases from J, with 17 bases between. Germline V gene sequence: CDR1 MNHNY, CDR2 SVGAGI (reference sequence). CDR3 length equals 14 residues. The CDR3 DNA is TGTGCCAGCAGGGACTCGACAGGTTATCAGACCCAGTACTTC. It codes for CASRDSTGYQTQYF.

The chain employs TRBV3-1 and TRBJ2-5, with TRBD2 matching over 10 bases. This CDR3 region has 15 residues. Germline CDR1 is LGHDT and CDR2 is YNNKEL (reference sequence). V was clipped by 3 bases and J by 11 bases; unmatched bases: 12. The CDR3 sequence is CASSQTSGSNNEQYF. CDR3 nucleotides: TGTGCCAGCAGCCAGACTAGCGGGTCTAACAATGAGCAGTACTTC.

The CDR3 DNA follows: TGTGCCATCAGTGACGGCGACTCTGGGGCCAACGTCCTGACTTTC. This codes for CAISDGDSGANVLTF. The chain joins TRBV10-3 to TRBJ2-6, with no clear D. Germline V lookup: CDR1 ENHRY, CDR2 SYGVKD. The CDR3 covers 15 residues. The V end lost 3 bases, the J end lost 0 bases, and 6 bases lay between the germline ends.

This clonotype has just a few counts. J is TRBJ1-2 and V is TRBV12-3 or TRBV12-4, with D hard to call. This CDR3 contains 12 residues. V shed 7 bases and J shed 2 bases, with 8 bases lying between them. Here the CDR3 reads CASMGGNYGYTF. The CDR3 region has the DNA TGTGCCAGCATGGGAGGGAACTATGGCTACACCTTC.

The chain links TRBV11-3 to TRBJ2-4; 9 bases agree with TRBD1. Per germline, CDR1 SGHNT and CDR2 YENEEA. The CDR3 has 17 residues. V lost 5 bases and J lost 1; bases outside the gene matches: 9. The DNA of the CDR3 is TGTGCCAGCAGCCCCGGGACAGGGTCCGGGGCCAAAAACATTCAGTACTTC. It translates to CASSPGTGSGAKNIQYF.

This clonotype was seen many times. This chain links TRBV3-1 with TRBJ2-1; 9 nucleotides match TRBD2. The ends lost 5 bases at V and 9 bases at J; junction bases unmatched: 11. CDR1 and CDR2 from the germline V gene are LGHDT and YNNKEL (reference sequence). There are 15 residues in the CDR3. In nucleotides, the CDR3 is TGTGCCAGCAGCGCCCTGGCGGGGGGGCCTGGTGAGCAGTTCTTC. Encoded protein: CASSALAGGPGEQFF.